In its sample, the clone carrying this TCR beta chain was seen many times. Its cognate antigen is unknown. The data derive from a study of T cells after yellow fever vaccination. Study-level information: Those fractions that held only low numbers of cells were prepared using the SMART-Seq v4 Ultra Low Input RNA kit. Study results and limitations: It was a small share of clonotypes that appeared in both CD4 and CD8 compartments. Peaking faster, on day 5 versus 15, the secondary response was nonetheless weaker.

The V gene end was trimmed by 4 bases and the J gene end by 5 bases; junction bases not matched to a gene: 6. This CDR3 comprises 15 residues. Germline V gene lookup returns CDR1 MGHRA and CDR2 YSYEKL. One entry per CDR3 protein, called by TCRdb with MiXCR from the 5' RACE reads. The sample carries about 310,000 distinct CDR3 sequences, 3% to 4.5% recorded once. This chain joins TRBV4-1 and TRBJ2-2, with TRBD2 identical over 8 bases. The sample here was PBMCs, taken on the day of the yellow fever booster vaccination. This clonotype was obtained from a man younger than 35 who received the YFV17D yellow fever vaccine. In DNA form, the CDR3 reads TGCGCCAGCAGCCCGAGGGCTAGCGGGACCGGGGAGCTGTTTTTT. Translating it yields CASSPRASGTGELFF.